This record concerns one T cell receptor beta chain sequence. The data were obtained in a study of blood T cell repertoires in COVID-19. Under the authors' procedure: Estimation of nucleated cell counts relied on the amplification of reference gene primers. The assay was immunoSEQ multiplex PCR, and TCRdb's table has in-frame clones only and misses some. V, J and clone size are those of that table, while D and trimming were read from the DNA. The sample has 400,000 to 550,000 clones, about 90% seen once. The sequencing sample was made of PBMCs or T cells enriched from blood (not recorded which). The clonotype originates from a woman aged 18 to 35 with acute COVID-19.

The CDR3 nucleotides read TGCGCCAGCAGCCAATTTGGGAGCGGGAGGGGAGAGACCCAGTACTTC. This gives the protein CASSQFGSGRGETQYF. V gene TRBV4-1 combines with J gene TRBJ2-5, with 10 bases fitting TRBD2. The V gene's germline CDR1 is MGHRA and CDR2 YSYEKL. V dropped 2 bases and J dropped 4; count of bases not matched to a gene: 7. The CDR3 runs to 16 residues.